The entry below describes one T cell receptor (beta chain). Germline V CDR1 and CDR2: MDHEN, SYDVKM. V lost 5 bases, J lost 5 bases, and 6 bases lay in between. The length of the CDR3 is 12 residues. Vbeta (60) and Jbeta (13) primers were used in the PCR. Sequencing used immunoSEQ multiplex PCR; TCRdb keeps in-frame clones, though not all of them. The data show around 210,000 clones, about 77% seen once. These data are taken from a study of cytomegalovirus exposure and HLA in healthy donors. The sample taken for sequencing was PBMCs. The J gene is TRBJ2-2, the V gene TRBV28, with unresolved D. The TCR comes from a woman aged 30 to 39 in good health and CMV-seronegative. The CDR3: CASSLPTGELFF. For the CDR3, the DNA is TGTGCCAGCAGTCTTCCGACCGGGGAGCTGTTTTTT.